This T cell receptor beta chain appears in the sequencing data of a study of T cells in Graves' hyperthyroidism and ophthalmopathy. V shed 5 bases and J shed 1 base, with 11 bases lying between them. Germline assignment: CDR1 MNHEY and CDR2 SMNVEV (reference sequence). CDR3 length: 15 residues. TCR beta CDR3 regions were amplified from RNA. In the first-round RT-PCR of the TCR CDR3, the HTBI primer set was used. TCRdb re-called the multiplex PCR reads with MiXCR, one entry per CDR3 protein. In the table there are about half a million distinct CDR3 sequences, 15% to 20% of which are singletons. The sequenced sample consisted of blood. The receptor was derived from a man aged 35 to 55 with Graves' ophthalmopathy. J is TRBJ2-2 and V is TRBV27, with D unresolved. The CDR3 nucleotides are TGTGCCAGCAGTCCCCGGGTCTTGAACACCGGGGAGCTGTTTTTT. It translates to CASSPRVLNTGELFF.